This TCR beta chain was captured in a study of regulatory T cells in long-lasting Graves disease. With 4 bases clipped from V and 5 bases from J, the junction kept 7 bases outside the gene matches. Germline V lookup: CDR1 KGHSH, CDR2 LQKENI. This CDR3 has 15 residues. Findings of the study overall: Patients with persistent disease showed a bias toward TRBV28, TRBJ1-2 and TRBJ2-5.

The time point: newly diagnosed GD, antithyroid drugs for less than 3 months. PBMC RNA served as the TCR library source. Libraries of TCR beta came from iRepertoire HTBI primers plus Arm-PCR of CDR3 regions. TCRdb analysed the multiplex PCR reads with MiXCR anew, one entry per CDR3 protein. The sample yields 400,000 to 550,000 distinct CDR3 sequences, around 15% seen once. In its sample, this clonotype was seen many times. What it binds is not known. This sample also appeared in a second study, on T cells in Graves' hyperthyroidism and ophthalmopathy. In that study: With a duration under 2 months, the hyperthyroidism was newly diagnosed in patients aged 18 to 65. Stable hyperthyroidism and ophthalmopathy were separated using 13 V-J signatures.

The clonotype originates from a woman under 30 with Graves disease. This chain uses TRBV18 with TRBJ2-1, with TRBD2 matching over 8 bases. The sample here was peripheral blood mononuclear cells (PBMCs), taken at new diagnosis, from a patient treated with antithyroid drugs. DNA of the CDR3: TGTGCCAGCTCACAAGGGACTAGTCCGCACAATGAGCAGTTCTTC. It yields the protein CASSQGTSPHNEQFF.